This TCR beta chain was sequenced in a study of identical twins. The CDR3 is 17 residues long. V lost 0 bases and J 4 bases, leaving 18 bases between the germline ends. Germline lookup yields CDR1 MNHEY and CDR2 SVGAGI. A universal primer binding site was introduced by template switching. The final cDNA contained unique molecular identifiers. MiXCR, run by TCRdb on the 5' RACE reads, gives a single entry per CDR3 protein. Among more than 400,000 distinct CDR3 sequences listed, roughly 15% were seen once. These data were also reused for a study on yellow fever vaccine responses in identical twins.

Sequenced input: CD4+ T cells sorted from blood. The V call is TRBV6-5, the J call TRBJ2-5; D possibly corresponds to TRBD2 (6 bases). This receptor was identified in a woman aged 18-29 years in good health. The CDR3 region is CASSYSRVANGGETQYF. CDR3 coding DNA: TGTGCCAGCAGTTACTCGAGGGTAGCCAACGGGGGAGAGACCCAGTACTTC.